What follows are 5 T cell receptor beta chains derived from one specimen sequenced in a study of PD-L1 blockade in urothelial cancer. Assay: immunoSEQ multiplex PCR; the TCRdb copy retains only in-frame clones and omits some. The sample records about 81,000 clones, 90% to 95% being singletons. Sequenced material: PBMCs, taken around atezolizumab (anti-PD-L1) treatment. These receptors all stem from a man aged 55 to 69 with urothelial cancer.

The chain carries TRBV11-1 and TRBJ2-1, with a weak D call TRBD2 (6 bases). V shed 6 bases and J shed 1 base, with 16 bases lying between them. This CDR3 has 16 residues. Germline V lookup: CDR1 SGHAT, CDR2 FQDESV (reference sequence). The CDR3 loop reads CASSLTGSGSYNEQFF. The CDR3 coding sequence is TGTGCCAGCAGTTTAACAGGAAGCGGGTCCTACAATGAGCAGTTCTTC.

The rearrangement uses TRBV6-5 and TRBJ2-1; TRBD1 might be the D (6 bases). Germline-derived CDR1 and CDR2 are MNHEY and SVGAGI. With 6 bases removed from V and 9 bases from J, the gap between germline ends came to 15 bases. The CDR3 length is 13 residues. The CDR3 region is CASSSFRGSEQFF. DNA of the CDR3: TGTGCCAGCAGCTCCTTCAGGGGCAGTGAGCAGTTCTTC.

This clone was seen a single time. The J gene is TRBJ1-2, the V gene TRBV18, with D unclear. Trimming pared 2 bases from V and 0 bases from J, leaving 7 bases between. The CDR3 contains 14 residues. Per the germline V gene, CDR1 is KGHSH and CDR2 is LQKENI. The CDR3, as DNA: TGTGCCAGCTCACCAACACAGTCTAACTATGGCTACACCTTC. This codes for CASSPTQSNYGYTF.

The chain couples TRBV19 to TRBJ2-7; D perhaps matches TRBD2 (5 bases). Per the germline V gene, CDR1 is LNHDA and CDR2 is SQIVND (reference sequence). There are 12 residues in the CDR3. The V end lost 10 bases, the J end lost 4 bases, and 14 bases lay between the germline ends. The CDR3 coding sequence is TGTGCCACCGCTGAGGGCAAATACGAGCAGTACTTC. This gives the protein CATAEGKYEQYF.

The rearrangement links TRBV19 to TRBJ1-1; D is possibly TRBD1 (5 bases). V was clipped by 5 bases and J by 1 base, with 11 bases between them. The CDR3 is 14 residues long. From germline, CDR1 is LNHDA and CDR2 SQIVND (reference sequence). This chain's CDR3 is CASSLRQGNTEAFF. The CDR3 bases are TGTGCCAGTAGTCTAAGGCAGGGGAACACTGAAGCTTTCTTT.